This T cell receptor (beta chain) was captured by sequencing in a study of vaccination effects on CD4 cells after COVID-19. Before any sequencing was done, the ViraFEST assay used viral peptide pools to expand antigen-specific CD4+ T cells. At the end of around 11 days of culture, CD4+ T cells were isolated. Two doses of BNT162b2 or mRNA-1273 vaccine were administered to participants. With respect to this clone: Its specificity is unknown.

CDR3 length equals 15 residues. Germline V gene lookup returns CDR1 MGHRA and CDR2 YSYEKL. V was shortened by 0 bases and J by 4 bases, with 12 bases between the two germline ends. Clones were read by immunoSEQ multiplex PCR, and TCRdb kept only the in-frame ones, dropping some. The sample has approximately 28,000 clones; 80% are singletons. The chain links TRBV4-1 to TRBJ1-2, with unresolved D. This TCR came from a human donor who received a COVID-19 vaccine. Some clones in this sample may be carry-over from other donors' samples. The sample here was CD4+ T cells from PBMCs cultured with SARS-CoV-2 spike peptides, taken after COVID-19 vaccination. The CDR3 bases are TGCGCCAGCAGCCAAGAATCGGCGCTTAGCTATGGCTACACCTTC. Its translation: CASSQESALSYGYTF.